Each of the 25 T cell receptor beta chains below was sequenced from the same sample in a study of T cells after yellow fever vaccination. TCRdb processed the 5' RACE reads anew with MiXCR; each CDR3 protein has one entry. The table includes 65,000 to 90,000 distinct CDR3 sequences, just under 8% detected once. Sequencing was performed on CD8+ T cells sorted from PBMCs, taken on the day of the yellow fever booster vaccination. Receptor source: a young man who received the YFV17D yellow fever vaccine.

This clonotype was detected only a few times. The CDR3 nucleotides are TGTGCCATCAGTGCAAAATCCGGGACAGAAGAGACCCAGTACTTC. Its protein product is CAISAKSGTEETQYF. The rearrangement links TRBV10-3 to TRBJ2-5, with 7 bases aligning to TRBD1. The CDR3 contains 15 residues. Trimming took 4 bases from V and 3 from J; bases not matched to a gene: 8. The V gene's germline CDR1 is ENHRY and CDR2 SYGVKD.

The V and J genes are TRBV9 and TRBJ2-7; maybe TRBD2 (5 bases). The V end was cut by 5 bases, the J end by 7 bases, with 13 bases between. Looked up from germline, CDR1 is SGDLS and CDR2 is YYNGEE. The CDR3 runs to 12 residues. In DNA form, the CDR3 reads TGTGCCAGCAGTGCACTAGGTGGGGAGCAGTACTTC. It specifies CASSALGGEQYF.

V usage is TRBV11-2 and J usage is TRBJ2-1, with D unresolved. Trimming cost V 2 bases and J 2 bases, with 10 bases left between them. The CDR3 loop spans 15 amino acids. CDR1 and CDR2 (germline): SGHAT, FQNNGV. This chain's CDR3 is CASSLYSETYNEQFF. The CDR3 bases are TGTGCCAGCAGCTTATACTCTGAGACCTACAATGAGCAGTTCTTC.

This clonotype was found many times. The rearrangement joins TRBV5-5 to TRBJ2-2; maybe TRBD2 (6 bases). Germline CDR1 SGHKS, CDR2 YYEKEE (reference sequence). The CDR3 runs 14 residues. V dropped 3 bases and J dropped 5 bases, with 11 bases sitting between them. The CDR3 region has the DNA TGTGCCAGCAGCTACGGAGGAGGGACCGGGGAGCTGTTTTTT. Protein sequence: CASSYGGGTGELFF.

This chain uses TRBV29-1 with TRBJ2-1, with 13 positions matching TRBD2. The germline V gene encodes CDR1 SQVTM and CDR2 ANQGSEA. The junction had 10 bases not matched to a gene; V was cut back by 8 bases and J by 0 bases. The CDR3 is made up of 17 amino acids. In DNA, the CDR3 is TGCAGCACGAGGGGACTAGCGGGGATGAGCTCCTACAATGAGCAGTTCTTC. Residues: CSTRGLAGMSSYNEQFF.

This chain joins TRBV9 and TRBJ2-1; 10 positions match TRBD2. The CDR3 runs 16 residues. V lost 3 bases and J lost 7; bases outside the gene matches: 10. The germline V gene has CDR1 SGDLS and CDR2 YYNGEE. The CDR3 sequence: CASSADPGLARNEQFF. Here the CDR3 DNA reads TGTGCCAGCAGCGCTGATCCGGGACTAGCGAGGAATGAGCAGTTCTTC.

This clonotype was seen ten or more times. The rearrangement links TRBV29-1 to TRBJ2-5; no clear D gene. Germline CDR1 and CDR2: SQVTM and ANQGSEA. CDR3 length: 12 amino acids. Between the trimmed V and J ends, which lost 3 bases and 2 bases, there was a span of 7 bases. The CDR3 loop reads CSVDIHQETQYF. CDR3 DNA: TGCAGCGTTGACATCCATCAAGAGACCCAGTACTTC.

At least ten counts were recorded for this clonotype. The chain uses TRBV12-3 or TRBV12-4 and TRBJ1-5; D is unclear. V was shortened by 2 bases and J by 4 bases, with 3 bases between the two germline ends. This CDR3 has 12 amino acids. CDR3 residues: CASSLMNQPQHF. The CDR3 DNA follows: TGTGCCAGCAGTTTAATGAATCAGCCCCAGCATTTT.

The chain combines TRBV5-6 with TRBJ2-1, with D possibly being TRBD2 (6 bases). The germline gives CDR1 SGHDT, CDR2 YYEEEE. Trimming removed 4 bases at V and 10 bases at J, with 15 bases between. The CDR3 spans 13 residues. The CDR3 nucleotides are TGTGCCAGCAGCCGTACTAGCTACGCGGAGCAGTTCTTC. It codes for CASSRTSYAEQFF.

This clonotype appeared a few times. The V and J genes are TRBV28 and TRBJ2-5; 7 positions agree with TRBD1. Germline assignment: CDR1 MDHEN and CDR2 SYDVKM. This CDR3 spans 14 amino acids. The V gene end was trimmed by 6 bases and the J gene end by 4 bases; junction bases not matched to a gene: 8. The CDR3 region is CASSKTGERETQYF. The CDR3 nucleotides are TGTGCCAGCAGCAAAACAGGGGAGAGAGAGACCCAGTACTTC. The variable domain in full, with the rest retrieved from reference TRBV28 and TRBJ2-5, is DVKVTQSSRYLVKRTGEKVFLECVQDMDHENMFWYRQDPGLGLRLIYFSYDVKMKEKGDIPEGYSVSREKKERFSLILESASTNQTSMYLCASSKTGERETQYFGPGTRLLVL.

This CDR3 reads CSARDRDRSSYEQYF. The DNA of the CDR3 is TGCAGTGCTAGAGATCGGGACAGGAGCTCCTACGAGCAGTACTTC. The V gene is TRBV20-1, the J gene TRBJ2-7; 8 nucleotides agree with TRBD1. Trimming at V came to 0 bases and at J to 0 bases, leaving 4 bases not matched to a gene. The CDR3 loop spans 15 amino acids. The germline gives CDR1 DFQATT, CDR2 SNEGSKA (reference sequence).

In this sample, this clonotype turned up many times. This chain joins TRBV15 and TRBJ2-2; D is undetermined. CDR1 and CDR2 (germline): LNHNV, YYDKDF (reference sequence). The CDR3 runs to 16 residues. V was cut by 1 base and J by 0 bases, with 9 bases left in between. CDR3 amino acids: CATSRVGTSNTGELFF. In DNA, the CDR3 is TGTGCCACCAGCAGAGTGGGAACATCGAACACCGGGGAGCTGTTTTTT.

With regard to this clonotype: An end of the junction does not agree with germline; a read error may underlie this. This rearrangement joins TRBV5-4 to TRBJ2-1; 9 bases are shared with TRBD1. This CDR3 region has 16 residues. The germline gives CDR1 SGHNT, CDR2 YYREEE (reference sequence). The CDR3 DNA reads TGTGCCAGCAGAGACTTGGGACAGGGATCCTCCAATGAGCAGTTCTTC. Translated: CASRDLGQGSSNEQFF.

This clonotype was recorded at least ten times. CDR3 loop: CASSLIGSDEQFF. For the CDR3, the DNA is TGTGCCAGCAGCTTAATTGGGAGCGACGAGCAGTTCTTC. The V and J genes are TRBV7-2 and TRBJ2-1; the D gene is possibly TRBD2 (5 bases). The CDR3 extends over 13 amino acids. Germline V gene sequence: CDR1 SGHTA, CDR2 FQGNSA. V was clipped by 2 bases and J by 10 bases, with 12 bases between them.

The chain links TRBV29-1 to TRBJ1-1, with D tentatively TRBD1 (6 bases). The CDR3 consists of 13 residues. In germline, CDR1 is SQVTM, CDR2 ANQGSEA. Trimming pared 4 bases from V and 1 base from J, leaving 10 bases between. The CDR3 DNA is TGCAGCGTTGGAGGACAGACGAACACTGAAGCTTTCTTT. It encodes CSVGGQTNTEAFF. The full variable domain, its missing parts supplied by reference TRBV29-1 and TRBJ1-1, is SAVISQKPSRDICQRGTSLTIQCQVDSQVTMMFWYRQQPGQSLTLIATANQGSEATYESGFVIDKFPISRPNLTFSTLTVSNMSPEDSSIYLCSVGGQTNTEAFFGQGTRLTVV.

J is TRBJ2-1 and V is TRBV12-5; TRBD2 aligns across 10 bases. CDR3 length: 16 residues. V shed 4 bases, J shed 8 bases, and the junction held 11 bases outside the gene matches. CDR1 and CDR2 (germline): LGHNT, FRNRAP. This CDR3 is CASGSSAPSGSDEQFF. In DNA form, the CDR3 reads TGTGCTAGTGGTTCCTCGGCCCCTAGCGGGAGTGATGAGCAGTTCTTC.

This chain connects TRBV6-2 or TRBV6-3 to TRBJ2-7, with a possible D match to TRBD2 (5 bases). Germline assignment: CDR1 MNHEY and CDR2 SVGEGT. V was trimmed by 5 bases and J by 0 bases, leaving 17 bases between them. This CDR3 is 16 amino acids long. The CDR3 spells CASSGSPEAYSYEQYF. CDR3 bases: TGTGCCAGCAGTGGTAGTCCGGAGGCCTACTCCTACGAGCAGTACTTC.

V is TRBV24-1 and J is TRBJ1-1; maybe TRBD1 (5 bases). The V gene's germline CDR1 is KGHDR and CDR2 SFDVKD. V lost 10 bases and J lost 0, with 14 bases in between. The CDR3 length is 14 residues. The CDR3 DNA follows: TGTGCCACTCCGAAGACAGTAATGAACACTGAAGCTTTCTTT. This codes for CATPKTVMNTEAFF.

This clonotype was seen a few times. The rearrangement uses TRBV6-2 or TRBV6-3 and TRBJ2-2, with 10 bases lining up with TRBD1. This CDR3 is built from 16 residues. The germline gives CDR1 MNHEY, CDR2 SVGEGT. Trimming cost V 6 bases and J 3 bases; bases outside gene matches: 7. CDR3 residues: CASRHTGTGDTGELFF. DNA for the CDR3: TGTGCCAGCAGACACACCGGGACAGGGGACACCGGGGAGCTGTTTTTT.

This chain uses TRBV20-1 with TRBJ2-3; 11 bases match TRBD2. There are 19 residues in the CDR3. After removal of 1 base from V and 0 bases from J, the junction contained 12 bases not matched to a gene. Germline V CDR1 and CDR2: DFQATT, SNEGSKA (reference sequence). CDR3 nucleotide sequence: TGCAGTGCTAGAGTCAGGACACTAGCGGGGGAGTCTAGCACAGATACGCAGTATTTT. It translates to CSARVRTLAGESSTDTQYF.

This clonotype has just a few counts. The CDR3 DNA sequence: TGTGCCAGCATTCCGGGAGGTGAAGGGGGTGACTACGAGCAGTACTTC. Its translation: CASIPGGEGGDYEQYF. The chain is built from TRBV27 and TRBJ2-7; weak D call: TRBD2 (7 bases). The CDR3 is made up of 16 amino acids. Between the trimmed V and J ends, which lost 7 bases and 3 bases, there was a span of 22 bases. The germline V gene has CDR1 MNHEY and CDR2 SMNVEV (reference sequence).

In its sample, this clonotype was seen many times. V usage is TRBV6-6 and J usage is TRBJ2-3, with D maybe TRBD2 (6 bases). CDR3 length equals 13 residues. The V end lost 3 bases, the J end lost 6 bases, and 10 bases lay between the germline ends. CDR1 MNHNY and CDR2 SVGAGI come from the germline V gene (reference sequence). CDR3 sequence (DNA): TGTGCCAGCAGTTATTGGGGGGTTGATACGCAGTATTTT. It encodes CASSYWGVDTQYF.

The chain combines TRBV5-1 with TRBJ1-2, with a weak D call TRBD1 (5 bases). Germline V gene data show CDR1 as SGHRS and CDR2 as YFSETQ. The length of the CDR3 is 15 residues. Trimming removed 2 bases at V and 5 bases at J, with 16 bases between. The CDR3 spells CASSFERGGKYGYTF. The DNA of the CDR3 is TGCGCCAGCAGCTTTGAGCGTGGGGGAAAGTATGGCTACACCTTC.

CDR3 sequence reads: CRASGTSGYEQYF. The CDR3 DNA is TGCAGAGCTTCCGGGACTAGCGGGTACGAGCAGTACTTC. The chain employs TRBV20-1 and TRBJ2-7; the match to TRBD2 covers 12 bases. CDR1 is DFQATT, CDR2 SNEGSKA, per germline (reference sequence). The CDR3 loop spans 13 amino acids.

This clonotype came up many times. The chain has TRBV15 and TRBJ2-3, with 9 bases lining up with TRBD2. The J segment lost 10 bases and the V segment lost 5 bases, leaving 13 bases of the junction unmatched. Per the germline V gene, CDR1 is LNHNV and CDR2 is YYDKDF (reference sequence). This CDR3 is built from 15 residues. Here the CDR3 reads CATSPQKTSGTPQYF. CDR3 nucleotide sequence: TGTGCCACCAGCCCACAGAAGACTAGCGGCACTCCGCAGTATTTT.